This T cell receptor beta chain appears in the sequencing data of a study of T cell responses to AZD1222 COVID-19 vaccine. This CDR3 region has 13 residues. The V gene lost 5 bases and the J gene lost 2 bases, with 10 bases spanning the gap. CDR1 is GTSNPN and CDR2 is SVGIG in the germline V gene (reference sequence). Study-wide points: Receipt of two AZD1222 doses was followed by a rise in Spike-specific TCR breadth and depth. After the peak T cell response, and only then, were repertoires sampled.

Assay used: immunoSEQ multiplex PCR; TCRdb lists only in-frame clones, some missing. The data contain 80,000 to 100,000 clones, roughly 86% of them singletons. On this clone: Antigen specificity is unknown.

Sample: peripheral blood, taken on day 0 of MenACWY control vaccination. The genes are TRBV30 and TRBJ1-3; D gene uncertain. The sequence was collected from an adult in good health. CDR3 region: CAWGAVTGNTIYF. Written as DNA, the CDR3 is TGTGCCTGGGGAGCGGTTACTGGAAACACCATATATTTT.